Shown below are 11 T cell receptor beta chains from a single sample sequenced in a study of T cells after yellow fever vaccination. TCRdb re-called the 5' RACE reads with MiXCR, one entry per CDR3 protein. Seen here are 450,000 to 550,000 distinct CDR3 sequences, 21% observed once, and the top ten hold about a sixth. Sequences were derived from PBMCs, sampled approximately 22 days after the first yellow fever vaccination. These receptors all come from a man between 18 and 29 years old who received the YFV17D yellow fever vaccine.

The rearrangement joins TRBV6-1 to TRBJ2-3; D gene uncertain. The V end was cut by 0 bases, the J end by 8 bases, with 15 bases between. This CDR3 contains 15 residues. CDR1 is MNHNS and CDR2 is SASEGT in the germline V gene. CDR3 in amino acids: CASSEASLGKRTQYF. The CDR3 region has the DNA TGTGCCAGCAGTGAAGCGTCCCTGGGTAAACGTACGCAGTATTTT.

This clonotype was observed a handful of times. V gene TRBV10-3 combines with J gene TRBJ2-1; 8 positions match TRBD2. The germline CDR1 and CDR2 sequences are ENHRY and SYGVKD. The length of the CDR3 is 16 residues. V gave up 6 bases and J gave up 5 bases; unmatched junction bases: 12. The CDR3 DNA follows: TGTGCCATCAGAGGACGGGGGGGCCTTAGGGACAATGAGCAGTTCTTC. Amino acids: CAIRGRGGLRDNEQFF.

The V and J genes are TRBV6-2 or TRBV6-3 and TRBJ1-5, with D perhaps TRBD1 (6 bases). The germline V gene has CDR1 MNHEY and CDR2 SVGEGT. V was shortened by 6 bases and J by 6 bases, with 9 bases between the two germline ends. The CDR3 has 12 residues. The CDR3 nucleotides read TGTGCCAGCAGGGACAGTTCTCAGCCCCAGCATTTT. This codes for CASRDSSQPQHF.

This clonotype has only a few counts. The CDR3 bases are TGTGCCAGCAGCATTAGCGGGAGTAACGATGAGCAGTTCTTC. Encoded protein: CASSISGSNDEQFF. V is TRBV7-9 and J is TRBJ2-1; 9 bases match TRBD2. CDR1 and CDR2 (germline): SEHNR, FQNEAQ (reference sequence). CDR3 length: 14 amino acids. The V gene end was trimmed by 5 bases and the J gene end by 8 bases; junction bases not matched to a gene: 7.

This clonotype was detected a few times. This CDR3 is CSARAGGYEQYF. CDR3 coding DNA: TGCAGTGCTAGAGCGGGGGGCTACGAGCAGTACTTC. The chain joins TRBV20-1 to TRBJ2-7, with TRBD2 identical over 7 bases. Per the germline V gene, CDR1 is DFQATT and CDR2 is SNEGSKA (reference sequence). This CDR3 contains 12 residues. V lost 1 base and J lost 3; bases outside the gene matches: 0.

The chain uses TRBV3-1 and TRBJ2-5; D not resolved. This CDR3 has 11 residues. Trimming stripped 0 bases from V and 7 bases from J, with 3 bases between. Germline V gives CDR1 LGHDT, CDR2 YNNKEL (reference sequence). This CDR3 reads CASSQDVTQYF. In DNA, the CDR3 is TGTGCCAGCAGCCAAGACGTGACCCAGTACTTC.

This clonotype turned up a few times. The V call is TRBV3-1, the J call TRBJ1-6, with D maybe TRBD1 (6 bases). Per the germline V gene, CDR1 is LGHDT and CDR2 is YNNKEL (reference sequence). V was shortened by 6 bases and J by 6 bases, with 12 bases between the two germline ends. CDR3 length: 14 amino acids. CDR3 nucleotides: TGTGCCAGCAGTCCCGACAGGATTAATTCACCCCTCCACTTT. Protein: CASSPDRINSPLHF.

Only a few counts were recorded for this clonotype. The V gene is TRBV6-6, the J gene TRBJ2-3, with D perhaps TRBD2 (5 bases). This CDR3 has 13 amino acids. The V end was cut by 4 bases, the J end by 5 bases, with 10 bases between. Germline CDR1 is MNHNY and CDR2 is SVGAGI (reference sequence). This CDR3 reads CASSFSGEDTQYF. The CDR3 DNA is TGTGCCAGCAGTTTCTCCGGGGAAGATACGCAGTATTTT.

The chain recombines TRBV6-1 with TRBJ1-2; D possibly corresponds to TRBD1 (5 bases). The V gene lost 2 bases and the J gene lost 4 bases, with 11 bases spanning the gap. The CDR3 is 14 amino acids. Germline loops: CDR1 MNHNS, CDR2 SASEGT. In nucleotides, the CDR3 is TGTGCCAGCAGTGAACGGAGGGGTGTCTATGGCTACACCTTC. Its protein is CASSERRGVYGYTF.

The rearrangement joins TRBV7-8 to TRBJ2-5, with 8 bases identical to TRBD2. V lost 2 bases and J lost 4; bases outside the gene matches: 9. The length of the CDR3 is 16 residues. The V gene's germline CDR1 is SGHVS and CDR2 FQNEAQ. CDR3 DNA sequence: TGTGCCAGCAGCTTACAAGCGGGGGATCCGGGAGAGACCCAGTACTTC. Translation gives CASSLQAGDPGETQYF.

A word on this clonotype: The germline gene is not matched at one end of the junction; a read error may be the cause. V usage is TRBV7-9 and J usage is TRBJ2-5, with D hard to call. The CDR3 contains 12 residues. Per the germline V gene, CDR1 is SEHNR and CDR2 is FQNEAQ (reference sequence). The CDR3 DNA follows: TGTGCCAGCAGTTTAGCCATAGAGACCCAGTACTTC. Its protein product is CASSLAIETQYF.